One and the same sample provided the 15 T cell receptor beta chains below, sequenced in a study of blood T cell repertoires in COVID-19. Repertoires were generated with immunoSEQ multiplex PCR, while TCRdb's copy carries only in-frame clones and drops some. This table has roughly 200,000 clones, roughly 84% appearing once. Sequences were obtained from peripheral blood. Receptors originate from a man in his fifties or sixties with active or convalescent COVID-19.

The table lists this clone with a few counts. The chain recombines TRBV6-5 with TRBJ1-1; D might be TRBD1 (6 bases). V was cut by 7 bases and J by 11 bases, with 14 bases left in between. Germline loops: CDR1 MNHEY, CDR2 SVGAGI. The CDR3 is made up of 11 amino acids. Written as DNA, the CDR3 is TGTGCCAGCACTGGAAGGGGGAACGCTTTCTTT. Protein sequence: CASTGRGNAFF.

The J gene is TRBJ1-2, the V gene TRBV24-1; 9 bases match TRBD1. After removal of 3 bases from V and 4 bases from J, the junction contained 5 bases not matched to a gene. From germline, CDR1 is KGHDR and CDR2 SFDVKD. The CDR3 consists of 15 residues. The CDR3: CATSDAGTGLYGYTF. Here the CDR3 DNA reads TGTGCCACCAGTGATGCCGGGACAGGGCTCTATGGCTACACCTTC.

This clone showed up just a few times. The V and J genes are TRBV6-2 or TRBV6-3 and TRBJ2-1, with 8 positions matching TRBD1. The CDR3 length is 15 residues. Germline CDR1 and CDR2: MNHEY and SVGEGT. V was pared by 6 bases and J by 0 bases, with 4 bases of the junction left unmatched. In DNA, the CDR3 is TGTGCCAGCAGGCCTACAGGGGGCTCCTACAATGAGCAGTTCTTC. This codes for CASRPTGGSYNEQFF.

This chain uses TRBV27 with TRBJ2-7, with 13 bases identical to TRBD2. CDR1 and CDR2 from the germline V gene are MNHEY and SMNVEV (reference sequence). V trimming: 2 bases; J trimming: 5 bases; junction bases outside the gene matches: 6. This CDR3 comprises 16 residues. The CDR3 loop is CASSLRGTSGVHEQYF. The CDR3 nucleotides read TGTGCCAGCAGTTTACGCGGGACTAGCGGGGTCCACGAGCAGTACTTC.

The chain is built from TRBV19 and TRBJ1-3; D possibly corresponds to TRBD1 (5 bases). The CDR3 spans 16 residues. V shed 6 bases and J shed 1 base, with 16 bases lying between them. CDR1 is LNHDA and CDR2 is SQIVND in the germline V gene (reference sequence). Written as DNA, the CDR3 is TGTGCCAGTAGAAACCCCTCAGGGCGATCTGGAAACACCATATATTTT. Its translation is CASRNPSGRSGNTIYF.

This clone has a single count. The chain couples TRBV6-1 to TRBJ1-6; D is uncertain. CDR1 and CDR2 (germline): MNHNS, SASEGT. Trimming took 1 base from V and 9 from J, leaving 13 bases between them. The CDR3 is 15 amino acids. In nucleotides, the CDR3 is TGTGCCAGCAGTGAAGGACGAGGGTCTGGTTCACCCCTCCACTTT. This codes for CASSEGRGSGSPLHF.

The rearrangement joins TRBV4-1 to TRBJ1-2; 9 bases match TRBD1. The junction had 8 bases not matched to a gene; V was cut back by 5 bases and J by 4 bases. CDR1 and CDR2 (germline): MGHRA, YSYEKL. The CDR3 consists of 15 residues. The CDR3 is CASSKRQGEAYGYTF. CDR3 nucleotides: TGCGCCAGCAGCAAAAGACAGGGGGAGGCCTATGGCTACACCTTC.

This chain connects TRBV14 to TRBJ2-1, with TRBD2 matching over 13 bases. From germline, CDR1 is SGHDN and CDR2 FVKESK. Trimming cost V 1 base and J 4 bases; bases outside gene matches: 1. The CDR3 spans 16 residues. CDR3 bases: TGTGCCAGCAGCCAAGGGGGACTAGCGGGGTACAATGAGCAGTTCTTC. Translating it yields CASSQGGLAGYNEQFF.

The chain has TRBV10-3 and TRBJ2-5, with 12 bases fitting TRBD1. Unmatched junction bases numbered 4, after V lost 6 bases and J lost 5 bases. Germline values: CDR1 ENHRY, CDR2 SYGVKD. There are 14 residues in the CDR3. This chain's CDR3 is CAIRGTGGEETQYF. Here the CDR3 DNA reads TGTGCCATCAGGGGGACAGGGGGCGAGGAGACCCAGTACTTC.

The chain is built from TRBV30 and TRBJ2-5; a possible D gene is TRBD1 (5 bases). Germline V gives CDR1 GTSNPN, CDR2 SVGIG (reference sequence). V was trimmed by 4 bases and J by 5 bases, leaving 14 bases between them. This CDR3 contains 13 residues. CDR3 amino acids: CAWKGSRAETQYF. As DNA, the CDR3 is TGTGCCTGGAAGGGCTCCAGGGCGGAGACCCAGTACTTC. The full variable domain, rest sourced from reference TRBV30 and TRBJ2-5, is SQTIHQWPATLVQPVGSPLSLECTVEGTSNPNLYWYRQAAGRGLQLLFYSVGIGQISSEVPQNLSASRPQDRQFILSSKKLLLSDSGFYLCAWKGSRAETQYFGPGTRLLVL.

The CDR3 region has the DNA TGTGCCATCAGTGATAGCATTCATCAGCCCCAGCATTTT. Translated: CAISDSIHQPQHF. The chain uses TRBV10-3 and TRBJ1-5; no clear D gene. Germline loops: CDR1 ENHRY, CDR2 SYGVKD. The ends were cut back, 3 bases at V and 5 bases at J, with 8 bases in the middle. CDR3 length: 13 residues.

This chain links TRBV5-1 with TRBJ2-7; D is ambiguous. Germline CDR1 SGHRS, CDR2 YFSETQ. This CDR3 is built from 11 residues. V gave up 4 bases and J gave up 2 bases, with 4 bases separating them. The CDR3, as DNA: TGCGCCAGCAGCATAGCCTACGAGCAGTACTTC. This gives the protein CASSIAYEQYF.

This chain uses TRBV5-5 with TRBJ1-5; no definite D call. The CDR3 is made up of 15 amino acids. CDR1 SGHKS and CDR2 YYEKEE come from the germline V gene (reference sequence). V lost 2 bases and J 0 bases, leaving 9 bases between the germline ends. CDR3 protein: CASSFAGYSNQPQHF. The CDR3 nucleotides are TGTGCCAGCAGCTTTGCAGGTTATAGCAATCAGCCCCAGCATTTT.

The chain recombines TRBV30 with TRBJ1-2; TRBD1 matches 8 bases. The J segment lost 8 bases and the V segment lost 5 bases, leaving 10 bases of the junction unmatched. Germline CDR1 is GTSNPN and CDR2 is SVGIG (reference sequence). The CDR3 is 13 residues long. Here the CDR3 reads CAWGPGQGGGYTF. The CDR3, as DNA: TGTGCCTGGGGCCCCGGACAGGGCGGCGGCTACACCTTC.

This chain uses TRBV7-2 with TRBJ1-2; D gene unclear. Trimming took 0 bases from V and 0 from J, leaving 5 bases between them. CDR1 and CDR2 (germline): SGHTA, FQGNSA. This CDR3 spans 14 amino acids. The CDR3 DNA reads TGTGCCAGCAGCTTAGCCGGGTCTAACTATGGCTACACCTTC. Its translation is CASSLAGSNYGYTF. Full variable domain (outside the CDR3, taken from reference TRBV7-2 and TRBJ1-2): GAGVSQSPSNKVTEKGKDVELRCDPISGHTALYWYRQSLGQGLEFLIYFQGNSAPDKSGLPSDRFSAERTGGSVSTLTIQRTQQEDSAVYLCASSLAGSNYGYTFGSGTRLTVV.